This TCR beta chain was obtained from a study of T-cell reconstitution after alpha-beta-depleted transplantation in children. Library preparation (for TCRbeta) was performed with unique molecular identifiers. TCRdb passed the PCR reads through MiXCR, listing each CDR3 protein once. The sample has some 640,000 distinct CDR3 sequences, around a sixth seen once. After removal of 6 bases from V and 2 bases from J, the junction contained 5 bases not matched to a gene. This CDR3 spans 14 amino acids. CDR1 and CDR2 (germline): SGHNT, YYREEE (reference sequence). The sample holds a few counts of this clonotype.

The sequence came from a human donor who donated a stem cell graft to a child with acute myeloid leukemia. The genes are TRBV5-4 and TRBJ1-2; 9 bases fit TRBD1. The material was PBMCs from the stem cell graft donor, obtained from the stem cell graft. The CDR3 loop is CASNAGTGNYGYTF. CDR3 nucleotides: TGTGCCAGCAACGCCGGGACAGGGAACTATGGCTACACCTTC.